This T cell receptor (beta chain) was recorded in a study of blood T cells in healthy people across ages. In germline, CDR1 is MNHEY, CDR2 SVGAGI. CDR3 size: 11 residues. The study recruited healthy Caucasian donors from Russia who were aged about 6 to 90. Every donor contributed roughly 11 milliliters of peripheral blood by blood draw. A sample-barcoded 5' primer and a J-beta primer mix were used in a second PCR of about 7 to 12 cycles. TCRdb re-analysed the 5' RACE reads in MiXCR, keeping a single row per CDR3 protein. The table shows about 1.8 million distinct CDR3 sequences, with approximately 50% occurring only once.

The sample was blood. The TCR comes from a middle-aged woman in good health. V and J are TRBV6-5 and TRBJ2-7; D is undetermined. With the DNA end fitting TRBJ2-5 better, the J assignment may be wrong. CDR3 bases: TGTGCCAGCACCTTGGCTAAGACCCAGTACTTC. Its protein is CASTLAKTQYF.